Reported below is one T cell receptor beta chain. Its antigen is unknown. No base qualities exist here, and no much larger clone lies one base off it. The data are from a study of blood T cell repertoires in COVID-19 (dated by TCRdb to the early 2020s). For the wider study: Collaborator samples came from the United States, Italy and Spain and covered acute and convalescent phases of COVID-19. The material from the prospective study consisted of cDNA or gDNA derived from T cells, B-cell-depleted T cells, or PBMCs. Subjects who had been exposed to COVID-19, were actively infected with it, or had recovered from it provided the deeply sampled blood TCRbeta repertoires that made up the dataset. The repertoires were made available in a free public database intended to serve as a resource for research on the immune response to SARS-CoV-2. The samples were drawn from two sources: the first 160 participants of the ongoing ImmuneRACE study, and 1,000 to 1,500 subjects contributed by 6 global collaborators. Sample metadata almost always included a de-identified subject ID, COVID-19 status, age in years and sex. Where HLA class I and class II types were available, the types were taken from metadata supplied by the sample provider, not from assay-based typing. Study-wide conclusions, independent of this receptor: The quantity of clinical and demographic metadata differed by source and by participant and was supplied without curation.

Whole blood was collected in K2EDTA tubes by collaborating institutions according to the institutions' own protocols. For TCRbeta analysis, collaborator samples were shipped as frozen whole blood, as isolated PBMCs, or as DNA extracted from either sample type. The cysteine opens and the phenylalanine closes a CDR3 of 16 amino acids. Only the CDR3 part of the read is kept: 48 bases, read in frame from the first base. Trimming costs V 6 bases and J 4 bases, and their ends lie 16 bases apart. The CDR1 and CDR2 encoded by the germline V gene (reference sequence) are MNHEY and SMNVEV. TCRbeta CDR3 regions were amplified from genomic DNA by means of the immunoSEQ Assay, a bias-controlled multiplex PCR. In the paper's pipeline: Nucleated cell counts per sample were estimated from amplification of reference gene primers within the assay. To quantify the absolute abundance of each unique TCRbeta CDR3 rearrangement, sequence reads were collapsed and filtered. For each sample, productive Simpson clonality was calculated by taking the square root of Simpson's diversity index across productive rearrangements. TCRdb obtained this table from immuneACCESS and retained in-frame rearrangements with V and J assigned. These tables miss some clones; where compared with another copy, unresolved V genes account for less than half of the shortfall, and the remainder is unexplained. For V, J and clone size, that table is used; D and trimming come from the DNA. The sample yields 55,000 to 80,000 clones; roughly four fifths were counted once. Together, the top ten hold about 30% of the sample.

Sequenced sample: peripheral blood. This sequence uses TRBV27 and TRBJ1-6; perhaps TRBD1 is the D gene, with 5 bases matching. The clonotype was recovered from a man aged 65-85 years with acute or convalescent COVID-19. The CDR3 protein: CASSLTRGSYNSPLHF. The bases are TGTGCCAGCAGCCTTACCCGGGGGAGTTATAATTCACCCCTCCACTTT.